This T cell receptor beta chain was observed in a study of Ad26.COV2.S vaccination and SARS-CoV-2 variants. Turning to the study itself: Of the COV1001 trial arms, the Ad26.COV2.S arm included the donor. Findings of the study overall: Analyses that measured TCR breadth and depth may have underestimated total T cell responses.

The treatment was: about 20 received Ad26.COV2.S at low or high dose, single or two shots; a few received placebo; per-sample allocation not given. Sampling was performed 63 days after the first vaccine or placebo injection. On this clone: Antigen: not known.

The CDR3 is 15 residues long. With 5 bases clipped from V and 5 bases from J, the junction kept 2 bases outside the gene matches. Germline lookup yields CDR1 LNHDA and CDR2 SQIVND (reference sequence). The protocol was immunoSEQ multiplex PCR, while the TCRdb copy is restricted to in-frame clones and leaves out a portion. The sample gives hundreds of thousands of clones, roughly 85% of which show up once; roughly 7.4% is in the top ten. The chain couples TRBV19 to TRBJ2-3; 15 bases line up with TRBD2. The starting material was peripheral blood, obtained in a trial of Ad26.COV2.S vaccine versus placebo. This receptor was identified in a person aged 18-65 years who received the Ad26.COV2.S COVID-19 vaccine or a placebo. CDR3 region: CASSRTSGRGDTQYF. CDR3 nucleotides: TGTGCCAGTAGTCGGACTAGCGGGAGGGGAGATACGCAGTATTTT. The full variable domain, rest sourced from reference TRBV19 and TRBJ2-3, is DGGITQSPKYLFRKEGQNVTLSCEQNLNHDAMYWYRQDPGQGLRLIYYSQIVNDFQKGDIAEGYSVSREKKESFPLTVTSAQKNPTAFYLCASSRTSGRGDTQYFGPGTRLTVL.